The next 2 T cell receptor beta chains were all read from a single sample in a study of blood T cell repertoires in COVID-19. Clones were read by immunoSEQ multiplex PCR, and TCRdb kept only the in-frame ones, dropping some. The table has about 250,000 clones, 88% seen once. The sequenced material came from peripheral blood. Receptors originate from a woman in her forties who had recovered from COVID-19.

The chain uses TRBV5-1 and TRBJ2-2; TRBD2 might be the D (6 bases). Germline values: CDR1 SGHRS, CDR2 YFSETQ. CDR3 size: 14 residues. V lost 8 bases and J lost 3, with 14 bases in between. The CDR3 sequence is CASRGTPDTGELFF. The CDR3 DNA follows: TGCGCCAGTCGGGGGACCCCGGACACCGGGGAGCTGTTTTTT. Together with reference TRBV5-1 and TRBJ2-2, the CDR3 gives the full variable domain: KAGVTQTPRYLIKTRGQQVTLSCSPISGHRSVSWYQQTPGQGLQFLFEYFSETQRNKGNFPGRFSGRQFSNSRSEMNVSTLELGDSALYLCASRGTPDTGELFFGEGSRLTVL.

As to this clone: This CDR3 is also generated by other DNA sequences in the sample. The V call is TRBV27, the J call TRBJ1-5; D is uncertain. V gave up 3 bases and J gave up 2 bases, with 5 bases separating them. The length of the CDR3 is 13 residues. The V gene's germline CDR1 is MNHEY and CDR2 SMNVEV (reference sequence). CDR3: CASSLGRNQPQHF. CDR3 DNA: TGTGCCAGCAGTTTGGGCCGCAATCAGCCCCAGCATTTT.